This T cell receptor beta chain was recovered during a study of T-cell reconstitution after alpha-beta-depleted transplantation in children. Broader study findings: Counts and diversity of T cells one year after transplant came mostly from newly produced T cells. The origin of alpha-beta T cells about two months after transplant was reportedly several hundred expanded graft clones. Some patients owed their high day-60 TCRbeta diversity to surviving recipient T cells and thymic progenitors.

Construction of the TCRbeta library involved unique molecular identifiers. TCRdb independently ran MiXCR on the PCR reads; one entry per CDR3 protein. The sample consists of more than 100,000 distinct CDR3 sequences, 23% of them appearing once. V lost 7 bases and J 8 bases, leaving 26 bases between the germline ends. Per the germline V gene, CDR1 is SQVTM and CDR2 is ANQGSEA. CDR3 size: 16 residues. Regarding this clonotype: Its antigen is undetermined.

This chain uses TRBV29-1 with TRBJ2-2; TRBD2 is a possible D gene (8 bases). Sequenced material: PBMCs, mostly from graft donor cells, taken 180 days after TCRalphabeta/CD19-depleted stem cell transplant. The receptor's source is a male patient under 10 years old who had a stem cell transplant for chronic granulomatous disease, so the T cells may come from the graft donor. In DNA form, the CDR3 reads TGCAGCGCCCCGCTCCGACAGGGTAGCGGGACTGGGGAGCTGTTTTTT. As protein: CSAPLRQGSGTGELFF.